What follows are 31 T cell receptor beta chains derived from one specimen sequenced in a study of blood T cell repertoires in COVID-19. Repertoires were generated with immunoSEQ multiplex PCR, while TCRdb's copy carries only in-frame clones and drops some. The data contain some 240,000 clones, 70% to 85% of them singletons. The sequencing input was peripheral blood. The receptors here all came from a man in his fifties with active or convalescent COVID-19.

The V call is TRBV19, the J call TRBJ1-4; 7 nucleotides line up with TRBD1. From germline, CDR1 is LNHDA and CDR2 SQIVND (reference sequence). With V trimmed by 9 bases and J by 8 bases, 9 bases remained unmatched. This CDR3 comprises 13 residues. The CDR3 DNA reads as TGTGCCAGCCGGCCTGGGACAGCAGAAAAACTGTTTTTT. Amino acid sequence: CASRPGTAEKLFF.

The gene calls are TRBV9 and TRBJ2-1; 9 bases fit TRBD2. Germline trimming cut 1 base from V and 2 bases from J; bases unmatched to any gene: 4. Germline values: CDR1 SGDLS, CDR2 YYNGEE. This CDR3 comprises 16 residues. CDR3 nucleotide sequence: TGTGCCAGCAGCGTACATGCGGGAGGGACCTACAATGAGCAGTTCTTC. Amino acids: CASSVHAGGTYNEQFF.

V is TRBV28 and J is TRBJ2-3; tentative D call: TRBD1 (5 bases). This CDR3 has 15 residues. Germline V CDR1 and CDR2: MDHEN, SYDVKM. Trimming took off 4 bases at V and 2 bases at J, with 13 bases between the two ends. For the CDR3, the DNA is TGTGCCAGCAGTTCCTCCCCAGGGTCCACAGATACGCAGTATTTT. It is translated as CASSSSPGSTDTQYF.

The chain carries TRBV14 and TRBJ2-6; D not certain. Trimming stripped 1 base from V and 5 bases from J, with 6 bases between. This CDR3 region has 14 residues. The germline CDR1 and CDR2 sequences are SGHDN and FVKESK. DNA for the CDR3: TGTGCCAGCAGCCAAGGTGGGCGGGCCAACGTCCTGACTTTC. Protein sequence: CASSQGGRANVLTF.

This sequence joins TRBV2 and TRBJ1-1; TRBD1 aligns across 9 bases. Germline CDR1 is SNHLY and CDR2 is FYNNEI. The CDR3 is made up of 17 amino acids. The trim removed 7 bases at V and 0 bases at J, leaving 12 bases unmatched. The CDR3 is CASITGGAGPMNTEAFF. CDR3 sequence (DNA): TGTGCCAGCATTACAGGGGGCGCGGGTCCTATGAACACTGAAGCTTTCTTT. Using reference TRBV2 and TRBJ1-1 for the parts outside the CDR3, the full variable domain is EPEVTQTPSHQVTQMGQEVILRCVPISNHLYFYWYRQILGQKVEFLVSFYNNEISEKSEIFDDQFSVERPDGSNFTLKIRSTKLEDSAMYFCASITGGAGPMNTEAFFGQGTRLTVV.

The chain employs TRBV29-1 and TRBJ1-1, with TRBD1 matching 11 bases. Losses at the gene ends were 6 bases for V and 5 bases for J; bases not matched to a gene: 11. Germline V CDR1 and CDR2: SQVTM, ANQGSEA. The CDR3 runs to 15 residues. The CDR3, as DNA: TGCAGCGTCAAAGGACCCGGGACAGGGGGAACTGAAGCTTTCTTT. As protein: CSVKGPGTGGTEAFF. Combining the CDR3 with reference TRBV29-1 and TRBJ1-1 gives the whole variable domain SAVISQKPSRDICQRGTSLTIQCQVDSQVTMMFWYRQQPGQSLTLIATANQGSEATYESGFVIDKFPISRPNLTFSTLTVSNMSPEDSSIYLCSVKGPGTGGTEAFFGQGTRLTVV.

The V call is TRBV29-1, the J call TRBJ2-3; TRBD1 is a possible D gene (6 bases). V shed 6 bases and J shed 4 bases, with 20 bases lying between them. Germline V gives CDR1 SQVTM, CDR2 ANQGSEA. The CDR3 has 15 residues. CDR3: CSVALGQLSSDTQYF. CDR3 DNA: TGCAGCGTAGCTCTGGGACAACTCTCCTCAGATACGCAGTATTTT.

The genes are TRBV11-2 and TRBJ1-1; D call uncertain. The CDR3 runs to 13 residues. Per the germline V gene, CDR1 is SGHAT and CDR2 is FQNNGV. Trimming took 5 bases from V and 5 from J, leaving 12 bases between them. The CDR3 loop reads CASSPPGLTEAFF. The CDR3 DNA sequence: TGTGCCAGCAGCCCCCCGGGGTTGACTGAAGCTTTCTTT. The full variable domain, in which reference TRBV11-2 and TRBJ1-1 provide the parts outside the CDR3, is EAGVAQSPRYKIIEKRQSVAFWCNPISGHATLYWYQQILGQGPKLLIQFQNNGVVDDSQLPKDRFSAERLKGVDSTLKIQPAKLEDSAVYLCASSPPGLTEAFFGQGTRLTVV.

This clone is a singleton in its sample. The chain is built from TRBV6-1 and TRBJ2-5, with 10 bases aligning to TRBD1. Per the germline V gene, CDR1 is MNHNS and CDR2 is SASEGT. The CDR3 loop spans 18 amino acids. J was trimmed by 5 bases and V by 2 bases; bases with no gene match: 14. The CDR3 DNA is TGTGCCAGCAGTGAAAGCAAAGGGGGGACAGGGGATTTGGAGACCCAGTACTTC. Protein product: CASSESKGGTGDLETQYF.

This sequence joins TRBV11-3 and TRBJ2-7; 8 nucleotides agree with TRBD1. With V trimmed by 4 bases and J by 13 bases, 6 bases remained unmatched. The CDR3 has 11 residues. Germline assignment: CDR1 SGHNT and CDR2 YENEEA. The CDR3 loop is CASSSAQGAYF. The CDR3 region has the DNA TGTGCCAGCAGCTCCGCGCAGGGGGCCTACTTC.

The chain uses TRBV14 and TRBJ2-1; 10 bases agree with TRBD2. This CDR3 is built from 17 residues. CDR1 and CDR2 from the germline V gene are SGHDN and FVKESK. The ends lost 0 bases at V and 6 bases at J; junction bases unmatched: 8. CDR3 loop: CASSQDWWSGRGNEQFF. CDR3 sequence (DNA): TGTGCCAGCAGCCAAGATTGGTGGAGCGGGAGGGGCAATGAGCAGTTCTTC.

The chain couples TRBV11-1 to TRBJ2-3, with D maybe TRBD2 (6 bases). This CDR3 region has 18 residues. Trimming left V 0 bases short and J 0 bases short, with 16 bases between. Per the germline V gene, CDR1 is SGHAT and CDR2 is FQDESV (reference sequence). For the CDR3, the DNA is TGTGCCAGCAGCTTAGCGCCAGGACTACCTACTAGCACAGATACGCAGTATTTT. Amino acid sequence: CASSLAPGLPTSTDTQYF.

The V and J genes are TRBV4-3 and TRBJ1-2; D may be TRBD1 (6 bases). Germline V gene data show CDR1 as LGHNA and CDR2 as YSLEER. V lost 0 bases and J lost 4, with 9 bases in between. The CDR3 runs to 14 residues. The CDR3 reads CASSQDDRIYGYTF. CDR3 nucleotides: TGCGCCAGCAGCCAAGACGACAGGATCTATGGCTACACCTTC.

The rearrangement links TRBV5-4 to TRBJ1-4, with 7 bases lining up with TRBD1. This CDR3 is 16 amino acids long. The ends lost 7 bases at V and 10 bases at J; junction bases unmatched: 19. The germline V gene encodes CDR1 SGHNT and CDR2 YYREEE (reference sequence). In DNA form, the CDR3 reads TGTGCCAGCGGTCGAGATGGGACAGCCAGCAGCGGAAAACTGTTTTTT. Protein sequence: CASGRDGTASSGKLFF.

This clone was observed a single time. The V gene is TRBV27, the J gene TRBJ2-1, with TRBD1 matching over 8 bases. The CDR3 is 13 residues long. The germline V gene encodes CDR1 MNHEY and CDR2 SMNVEV (reference sequence). V shed 7 bases, J shed 9 bases, and the junction held 8 bases outside the gene matches. CDR3 bases: TGTGCCAGCAATGGGCAGGGGGCGGGTGAGCAGTTCTTC. Its translation: CASNGQGAGEQFF.

The chain is built from TRBV10-3 and TRBJ2-7; no clear D gene. V gave up 3 bases and J gave up 2 bases, with 5 bases separating them. This CDR3 is built from 12 residues. Germline CDR1 and CDR2: ENHRY and SYGVKD. Here the CDR3 reads CAISDQAYEQYV. CDR3 bases: TGTGCCATCAGTGACCAGGCCTACGAGCAGTACGTC.

This chain links TRBV5-3 with TRBJ2-7; 10 bases are a match to TRBD2. TRBV5-3 belongs to the ORF category, with a function that is uncertain. The junction had 7 bases not matched to a gene; V was cut back by 4 bases and J by 3 bases. The CDR3 extends over 15 amino acids. CDR3 DNA sequence: TGTGCCAGAAGCCCGCAGCGGGGGGGTTTCTACGAGCAGTACGTC. This translates into CARSPQRGGFYEQYV.

This clone was observed a single time. Distinct nucleotide sequences in the sample also encode this CDR3. The chain combines TRBV28 with TRBJ2-2, with a tentative D call TRBD2 (5 bases). CDR1 and CDR2 (germline): MDHEN, SYDVKM. Trimming took 3 bases from V and 5 from J, leaving 7 bases between them. The CDR3 sequence is 13 residues long. The CDR3 DNA reads TGTGCCAGCAGTTTTCGCGGGACCGGGGAGCTGTTTTTT. It is translated as CASSFRGTGELFF.

The CDR3 DNA sequence: TGCGCCAGCAGCCTAAGCGGGGGTTACGGGGAGCTGTTTTTT. Its translation: CASSLSGGYGELFF. The rearrangement links TRBV5-1 to TRBJ2-2; 8 nucleotides match TRBD2. Trimming cost V 4 bases and J 7 bases; bases outside gene matches: 6. The CDR3 is 14 amino acids. The germline V gene encodes CDR1 SGHRS and CDR2 YFSETQ. Full variable domain (outside the CDR3, taken from reference TRBV5-1 and TRBJ2-2): KAGVTQTPRYLIKTRGQQVTLSCSPISGHRSVSWYQQTPGQGLQFLFEYFSETQRNKGNFPGRFSGRQFSNSRSEMNVSTLELGDSALYLCASSLSGGYGELFFGEGSRLTVL.

The chain carries TRBV27 and TRBJ2-2; 9 nucleotides match TRBD2. CDR3 length: 16 amino acids. CDR1 is MNHEY, CDR2 SMNVEV, per germline (reference sequence). V trimming: 3 bases; J trimming: 4 bases; junction bases outside the gene matches: 6. This CDR3 reads CASSLGLAGTTGELFF. The CDR3 DNA reads TGTGCCAGCAGTTTGGGTCTAGCGGGGACCACCGGGGAGCTGTTTTTT.

The genes are TRBV29-1 and TRBJ1-1; 10 nucleotides line up with TRBD1. The CDR3 length is 13 residues. Germline loops: CDR1 SQVTM, CDR2 ANQGSEA. The V gene end was trimmed by 5 bases and the J gene end by 11 bases; junction bases not matched to a gene: 11. The CDR3 reads CSVCLSGTGAAFF. In DNA form, the CDR3 reads TGCAGCGTTTGTTTATCCGGGACAGGGGCGGCTTTCTTT.

V usage is TRBV5-4 and J usage is TRBJ2-7; 9 positions agree with TRBD1. Trimming removed 4 bases from V and 5 bases from J; junction bases left unmatched: 10. Per the germline V gene, CDR1 is SGHNT and CDR2 is YYREEE (reference sequence). This CDR3 contains 15 residues. The CDR3 nucleotides read TGTGCCAGCAGCACCCCGGGACAGGGAAGACACGAGCAGTACTTC. It specifies CASSTPGQGRHEQYF.

This clone was seen only once. This chain joins TRBV6-2 or TRBV6-3 and TRBJ1-5; maybe TRBD1 (5 bases). Per germline, CDR1 MNHEY and CDR2 SVGEGT. This CDR3 comprises 18 residues. V lost 6 bases and J 1 base, leaving 22 bases between the germline ends. CDR3: CASSPDPGENMSNQPQHF. CDR3 in DNA: TGTGCCAGCAGCCCGGACCCGGGGGAGAATATGAGCAATCAGCCCCAGCATTTT.

This chain's CDR3 is CASSFDPDRNQPQHF. CDR3 DNA: TGTGCCAGCAGCTTTGATCCGGACAGGAATCAGCCCCAGCATTTT. The rearrangement uses TRBV11-2 and TRBJ1-5, with 7 bases aligning to TRBD1. CDR3 length: 15 residues. CDR1 is SGHAT and CDR2 is FQNNGV in the germline V gene. V shed 3 bases and J 4 bases; nucleotides not matched to a gene: 6.

V is TRBV7-6 and J is TRBJ2-5, with 8 bases fitting TRBD1. Germline-derived CDR1 and CDR2 are SGHVS and FNYEAQ. There are 15 residues in the CDR3. V lost 5 bases, J lost 5 bases, and 10 bases stayed unmatched. CDR3 residues: CASSQTGQGVETQYF. The DNA for the CDR3 is TGTGCCAGCAGCCAAACCGGACAGGGCGTCGAGACCCAGTACTTC.

V usage is TRBV4-1 and J usage is TRBJ1-4; 10 bases are shared with TRBD1. Germline values: CDR1 MGHRA, CDR2 YSYEKL. V dropped 1 base and J dropped 8; count of bases not matched to a gene: 4. The CDR3 runs to 15 residues. CDR3 amino acids: CASSQGTGGLEKLFF. Here the CDR3 DNA reads TGCGCCAGCAGCCAAGGGACAGGGGGATTGGAAAAACTGTTTTTT.

This clone appeared a single time. The rearrangement links TRBV27 to TRBJ2-3; D is possibly TRBD1 (6 bases). The CDR3 is 15 residues long. The germline V and J ends were trimmed by 5 bases and 1 base, with 13 bases remaining between them. Germline CDR1 MNHEY, CDR2 SMNVEV (reference sequence). The CDR3 region has the DNA TGTGCCAGCAGTGCGGACAGCCGCCGCACAGATACGCAGTATTTT. Translation: CASSADSRRTDTQYF.

The J gene is TRBJ2-3, the V gene TRBV5-1; TRBD2 agrees at 16 bases. After removal of 0 bases from V and 0 bases from J, the junction contained 4 bases not matched to a gene. The CDR3 sequence is 19 residues long. Germline CDR1 is SGHRS and CDR2 is YFSETQ. The CDR3 loop is CASSLVGTSGRASTDTQYF. In nucleotides, the CDR3 is TGCGCCAGCAGCTTGGTCGGGACTAGCGGGAGGGCAAGCACAGATACGCAGTATTTT.

The rearrangement uses TRBV6-6 and TRBJ1-3; D is uncertain. CDR1 is MNHNY, CDR2 SVGAGI, per germline (reference sequence). Trimming took 1 base from V and 0 from J, leaving 10 bases between them. This CDR3 region has 16 residues. The CDR3 is CASSYFPPSSGNTIYF. The CDR3 bases are TGTGCCAGCAGTTACTTCCCGCCGAGCTCTGGAAACACCATATATTTT.

The chain carries TRBV6-2 or TRBV6-3 and TRBJ2-7; 10 bases align to TRBD2. The germline V gene encodes CDR1 MNHEY and CDR2 SVGEGT. The CDR3 sequence is 16 residues long. Germline trimming cut 5 bases from V and 1 base from J; bases unmatched to any gene: 8. The CDR3 DNA reads TGTGCCAGCAGTGATCCCGGGACTAGCGCATCCTACGAGCAGTACTTC. This gives the protein CASSDPGTSASYEQYF.

Worth noting for this clone: A read error is possible here, since a much larger clone lies one base away. Additional DNA sequences in this sample encode the identical CDR3. The chain has TRBV5-1 and TRBJ1-3, with D hard to call. Germline V gene data show CDR1 as SGHRS and CDR2 as YFSETQ. V was clipped by 0 bases and J by 0 bases, with 4 bases between them. There are 14 residues in the CDR3. The CDR3, as DNA: TGCGCCAGCAGCTTGGCTAGCTCTGGAAACACCATATATTTT. Its protein product is CASSLASSGNTIYF. The whole variable domain, filled in from reference TRBV5-1 and TRBJ1-3, reads KAGVTQTPRYLIKTRGQQVTLSCSPISGHRSVSWYQQTPGQGLQFLFEYFSETQRNKGNFPGRFSGRQFSNSRSEMNVSTLELGDSALYLCASSLASSGNTIYFGEGSWLTVV.